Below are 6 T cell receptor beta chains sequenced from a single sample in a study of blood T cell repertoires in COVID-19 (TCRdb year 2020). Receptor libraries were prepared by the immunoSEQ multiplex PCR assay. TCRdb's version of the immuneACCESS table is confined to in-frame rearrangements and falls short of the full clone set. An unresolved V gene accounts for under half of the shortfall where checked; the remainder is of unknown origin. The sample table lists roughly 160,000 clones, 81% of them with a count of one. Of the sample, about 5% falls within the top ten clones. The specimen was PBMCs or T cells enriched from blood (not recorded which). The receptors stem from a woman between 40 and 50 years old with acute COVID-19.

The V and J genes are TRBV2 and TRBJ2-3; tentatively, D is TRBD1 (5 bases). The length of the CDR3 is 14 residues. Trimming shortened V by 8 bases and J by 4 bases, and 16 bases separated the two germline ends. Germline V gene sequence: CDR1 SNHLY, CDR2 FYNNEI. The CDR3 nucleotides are TGTGCCAGCGGGGTTCAGGGTGCGGCAGATACGCAGTATTTT. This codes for CASGVQGAADTQYF.

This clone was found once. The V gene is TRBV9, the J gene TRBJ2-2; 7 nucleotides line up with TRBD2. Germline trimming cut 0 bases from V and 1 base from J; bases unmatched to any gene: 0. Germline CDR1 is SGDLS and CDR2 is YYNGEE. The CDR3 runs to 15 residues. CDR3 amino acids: CASSVGGGNTGELFF. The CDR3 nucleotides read TGTGCCAGCAGCGTAGGCGGGGGGAACACCGGGGAGCTGTTTTTT.

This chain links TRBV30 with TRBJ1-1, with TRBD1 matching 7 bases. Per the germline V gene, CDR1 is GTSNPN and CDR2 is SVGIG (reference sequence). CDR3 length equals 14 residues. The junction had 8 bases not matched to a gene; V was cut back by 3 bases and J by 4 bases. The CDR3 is CAWRTTGFTTEAFF. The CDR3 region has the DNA TGTGCCTGGAGGACGACAGGGTTTACCACTGAAGCTTTCTTT.

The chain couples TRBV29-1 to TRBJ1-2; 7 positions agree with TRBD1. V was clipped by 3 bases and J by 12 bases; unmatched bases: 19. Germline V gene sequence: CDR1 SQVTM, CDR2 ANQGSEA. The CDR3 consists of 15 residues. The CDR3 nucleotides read TGCAGCGTTGACCCTAACCGGGACAGAAATGATCGGAACACCTTC. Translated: CSVDPNRDRNDRNTF.

This CDR3 is CASSPFNEQFF. DNA of the CDR3: TGTGCCAGCTCACCCTTCAATGAGCAGTTCTTC. The chain carries TRBV18 and TRBJ2-1, with no clear D. Trimming cost V 3 bases and J 6 bases, with 3 bases left between them. Germline loops: CDR1 KGHSH, CDR2 LQKENI. There are 11 residues in the CDR3.

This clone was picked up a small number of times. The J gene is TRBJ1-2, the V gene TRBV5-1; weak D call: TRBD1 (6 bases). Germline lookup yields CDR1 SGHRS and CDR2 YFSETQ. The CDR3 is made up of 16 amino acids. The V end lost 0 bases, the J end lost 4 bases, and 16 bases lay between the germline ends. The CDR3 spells CASSLDPTMGAYGYTF. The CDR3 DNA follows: TGCGCCAGCAGCTTGGACCCCACCATGGGGGCCTATGGCTACACCTTC.